This T cell receptor beta chain was observed in a study of radiotherapy plus CTLA-4 blockade in lung cancer. V was clipped by 2 bases and J by 3 bases, with 13 bases between them. The CDR3 has 14 amino acids. Germline CDR1 and CDR2: GTSNPN and SVGIG (reference sequence). Sequencing was performed with immunoSEQ multiplex PCR; in TCRdb, only in-frame clones are kept and a portion is missing. The table records more than 55,000 clones, more than 60% of them present only once. The source is a human donor with non-small cell lung cancer who had a complete response to radiotherapy plus ipilimumab. The chain has TRBV30 and TRBJ1-2; possible D gene TRBD1, 5 bases. Sample: peripheral blood, taken from a patient treated with radiotherapy plus ipilimumab. The CDR3 DNA reads TGTGCCTGGAGTAGGGGAAAGGGTGACTATGGCTACACCTTC. Amino acid sequence: CAWSRGKGDYGYTF.